One sample yielded the 32 T cell receptor beta chains listed below, sequenced in a study of blood T cell repertoires in COVID-19. Clones were read by immunoSEQ multiplex PCR, and TCRdb kept only the in-frame ones, dropping some. The table has approximately 46,000 clones, roughly 70% seen once. The material sequenced was peripheral blood. Receptor source: a man aged 80 or over with acute or convalescent COVID-19.

This chain uses TRBV28 with TRBJ1-2; 9 bases agree with TRBD1. The V gene end was trimmed by 6 bases and the J gene end by 8 bases; junction bases not matched to a gene: 13. Per the germline V gene, CDR1 is MDHEN and CDR2 is SYDVKM. This CDR3 spans 15 amino acids. The CDR3 spells CASRYSDRGSWGYTF. The CDR3 DNA reads as TGTGCCAGCAGATATTCGGACAGGGGATCTTGGGGCTACACCTTC.

J is TRBJ2-3 and V is TRBV28, with D maybe TRBD2 (6 bases). V was shortened by 7 bases and J by 2 bases, with 16 bases between the two germline ends. Germline CDR1 reads MDHEN; CDR2 reads SYDVKM. The CDR3 extends over 15 amino acids. CDR3 amino acids: CASKSARRATDTQYF. The DNA for the CDR3 is TGTGCCAGCAAGTCCGCCCGGAGGGCCACAGATACGCAGTATTTT.

This rearrangement joins TRBV4-2 to TRBJ1-1, with TRBD1 matching 12 bases. This CDR3 spans 17 amino acids. Germline trimming cut 1 base from V and 4 bases from J; bases unmatched to any gene: 7. Germline loops: CDR1 LGHNA, CDR2 YNFKEQ. The CDR3 protein is CASSQGGQGAQSTEAFF. The CDR3 DNA follows: TGTGCCAGCAGCCAAGGGGGACAGGGGGCGCAAAGCACTGAAGCTTTCTTT.

This clone occurred a few times. In nucleotides, the CDR3 is TGTGCCAGCAGTTTGTTGACTTATAGCAATCAGCCCCAGCATTTT. The encoded protein is CASSLLTYSNQPQHF. This sequence joins TRBV28 and TRBJ1-5, with D unresolved. Germline V gene data show CDR1 as MDHEN and CDR2 as SYDVKM. The CDR3 spans 15 residues. V was trimmed by 3 bases and J by 0 bases, leaving 9 bases between them.

The chain has TRBV28 and TRBJ2-7, with D tentatively TRBD1 (6 bases). The ends were cut back, 5 bases at V and 0 bases at J, with 17 bases in the middle. The CDR3 extends over 16 amino acids. Germline CDR1 reads MDHEN; CDR2 reads SYDVKM. As DNA, the CDR3 is TGTGCCAGCAGTGACCCTTCCCAGGGGAGCTCCTACGAGCAGTACTTC. Translating gives CASSDPSQGSSYEQYF.

The gene calls are TRBV5-1 and TRBJ2-1; D gene unclear. The V gene lost 0 bases and the J gene lost 5 bases, with 12 bases spanning the gap. Germline lookup yields CDR1 SGHRS and CDR2 YFSETQ. CDR3 length: 15 amino acids. The CDR3 loop reads CASSLVLSTNNEQFF. In DNA form, the CDR3 reads TGCGCCAGCAGCTTGGTTCTTTCTACTAACAATGAGCAGTTCTTC.

A few counts support this clone. This chain links TRBV15 with TRBJ1-1, with unresolved D. The CDR3 runs 15 residues. Looked up from germline, CDR1 is LNHNV and CDR2 is YYDKDF (reference sequence). Trimming shortened V by 4 bases and J by 0 bases, and 12 bases separated the two germline ends. CDR3 residues: CATSTKEVLNTEAFF. The CDR3 coding sequence is TGTGCCACCAGCACCAAGGAGGTTTTGAACACTGAAGCTTTCTTT.

The chain uses TRBV7-2 and TRBJ2-5; TRBD1 matches at 7 bases. The CDR3 consists of 15 residues. Germline V lookup: CDR1 SGHTA, CDR2 FQGNSA. V shed 5 bases, J shed 1 base, and the junction held 7 bases outside the gene matches. CDR3 sequence reads: CASSKLTGTQETQYF. In DNA, the CDR3 is TGTGCCAGCAGCAAACTGACAGGGACCCAAGAGACCCAGTACTTC.

V and J are TRBV2 and TRBJ2-1; perhaps TRBD2 as D (6 bases). V shed 11 bases and J shed 5 bases, with 16 bases lying between them. Germline CDR1 reads SNHLY; CDR2 reads FYNNEI. The length of the CDR3 is 13 residues. The CDR3, as DNA: TGTGCCTCTTCTGGAGGGTCAAACAATGAGCAGTTCTTC. Translation: CASSGGSNNEQFF.

This clone was observed a single time. The CDR3 region is CASRTDQGSPLHF. Written as DNA, the CDR3 is TGTGCCAGTAGGACGGACCAGGGGTCACCCCTCCACTTT. The chain links TRBV6-5 to TRBJ1-6; D possibly corresponds to TRBD1 (6 bases). The CDR3 consists of 13 residues. The germline CDR1 and CDR2 sequences are MNHEY and SVGAGI. V dropped 9 bases and J dropped 10 bases, with 16 bases sitting between them.

There are a few counts of this clone. The J gene is TRBJ1-6, the V gene TRBV28; D unresolved. Germline V gene data show CDR1 as MDHEN and CDR2 as SYDVKM. V lost 3 bases to trimming and J lost 4 bases, with 4 bases between them. The CDR3 extends over 13 amino acids. CDR3 sequence (DNA): TGTGCCAGCAGTTTCCAATATAATTCACCCCTCCACTTT. It specifies CASSFQYNSPLHF.

The genes are TRBV7-3 and TRBJ2-1; 9 bases are a match to TRBD2. The CDR3 loop spans 15 amino acids. Germline CDR1 SGHTA, CDR2 FQGTGA. After removal of 0 bases from V and 7 bases from J, the junction contained 4 bases not matched to a gene. This CDR3 is CASSLTSGRGNEQFF. In DNA, the CDR3 is TGTGCCAGCAGCTTAACTAGCGGGAGAGGTAATGAGCAGTTCTTC.

This sequence joins TRBV28 and TRBJ1-1; D is unclear. There are 13 residues in the CDR3. The V and J ends lost 4 bases and 1 base respectively, with 7 bases between them. Germline V lookup: CDR1 MDHEN, CDR2 SYDVKM. The CDR3 region is CASSSVPNTEAFF. The CDR3 bases are TGTGCCAGCAGTTCCGTCCCGAACACTGAAGCTTTCTTT. Together with reference TRBV28 and TRBJ1-1, the CDR3 gives the full variable domain: DVKVTQSSRYLVKRTGEKVFLECVQDMDHENMFWYRQDPGLGLRLIYFSYDVKMKEKGDIPEGYSVSREKKERFSLILESASTNQTSMYLCASSSVPNTEAFFGQGTRLTVV.

The chain combines TRBV29-1 with TRBJ2-5; the D gene is possibly TRBD2 (6 bases). Trimming removed 4 bases from V and 5 bases from J, with 11 bases in between. The CDR3 length is 12 residues. Germline values: CDR1 SQVTM, CDR2 ANQGSEA. CDR3 amino acids: CSVVGGWETQYF. CDR3 in DNA: TGCAGCGTTGTGGGGGGTTGGGAGACCCAGTACTTC.

This clone has a handful of counts. The chain carries TRBV5-1 and TRBJ2-7, with D possibly matching TRBD1 (6 bases). The CDR3 is made up of 15 amino acids. V was clipped by 0 bases and J by 3 bases, with 13 bases between them. In germline, CDR1 is SGHRS, CDR2 YFSETQ. CDR3 residues: CASSLEAGAGYEQYF. The CDR3 DNA reads TGCGCCAGCAGCTTGGAGGCAGGGGCGGGCTACGAGCAGTACTTC.

The V gene is TRBV1, the J gene TRBJ2-2; TRBD2 is taken as the D call from the table, unchecked against the DNA. TRBV1 is deemed a pseudogene. This CDR3 region has 16 residues. CDR3 in DNA: TGCACCAGCAGCCAAGAATCCGGGAGGGCTGGCGGGGAGCTGTTTTTT. Residues: CTSSQESGRAGGELFF.

The V gene is TRBV4-2, the J gene TRBJ2-7; unclear D gene. The V end was cut by 0 bases, the J end by 2 bases, with 8 bases between. Looked up from germline, CDR1 is LGHNA and CDR2 is YNFKEQ. This CDR3 region has 14 residues. CDR3 bases: TGTGCCAGCAGCCAAGACTGGCTGGCCTACGAGCAGTACTTC. Translation: CASSQDWLAYEQYF.

The chain combines TRBV5-6 with TRBJ2-7, with 11 bases that match TRBD2. Germline values: CDR1 SGHDT, CDR2 YYEEEE. V gave up 4 bases and J gave up 5 bases; unmatched junction bases: 5. This CDR3 has 14 amino acids. CDR3: CASSELAGGNEQYF. Written as DNA, the CDR3 is TGTGCCAGCAGCGAGCTAGCGGGAGGTAACGAGCAGTACTTC.

This clone was detected once. V and J are TRBV27 and TRBJ2-7; 12 bases fit TRBD2. Trimming at V came to 6 bases and at J to 6 bases, leaving 6 bases not matched to a gene. There are 14 residues in the CDR3. Germline V gives CDR1 MNHEY, CDR2 SMNVEV (reference sequence). CDR3 coding DNA: TGTGCCAGCAGAACTAGCGGGAGGCAAGGCGAGCAGTACTTC. Translated, it gives CASRTSGRQGEQYF.

The chain employs TRBV19 and TRBJ2-1, with TRBD2 matching 10 bases. Trimming cost V 2 bases and J 1 base; bases outside gene matches: 8. CDR3 length: 18 residues. The germline V gene has CDR1 LNHDA and CDR2 SQIVND (reference sequence). CDR3 in DNA: TGTGCCAGTAGTATAATAAGGAGCGGGAGGGGATCCTACAATGAGCAGTTCTTC. Translated, it gives CASSIIRSGRGSYNEQFF.

This clone was seen repeatedly, ten times or more. The chain joins TRBV10-3 to TRBJ1-5; 8 nucleotides match TRBD1. V gave up 6 bases and J gave up 7 bases; unmatched junction bases: 5. This CDR3 is built from 13 residues. Germline V lookup: CDR1 ENHRY, CDR2 SYGVKD. Written as DNA, the CDR3 is TGTGCCATCAGCCCTACAGGGGGACAGCCCCAGCATTTT. Its translation is CAISPTGGQPQHF.

This CDR3 is CASSLAMQGGQPQHF. DNA for the CDR3: TGTGCCAGCAGCTTAGCTATGCAGGGTGGTCAGCCCCAGCATTTT. The chain joins TRBV7-2 to TRBJ1-5; possible D gene TRBD1, 5 bases. Looked up from germline, CDR1 is SGHTA and CDR2 is FQGNSA. The CDR3 has 15 amino acids. Trimming pared 0 bases from V and 6 bases from J, leaving 12 bases between.

The V call is TRBV7-2, the J call TRBJ1-4; 7 nucleotides match TRBD1. Germline CDR1 and CDR2: SGHTA and FQGNSA. The CDR3 consists of 15 residues. V lost 3 bases, J lost 7 bases, and 8 bases stayed unmatched. DNA for the CDR3: TGTGCCAGCAGCTTGAGGACAGGAAGACCTGAAAAACTGTTTTTT. Amino acid sequence: CASSLRTGRPEKLFF.

The sample holds one count of this clone. The V call is TRBV6-6, the J call TRBJ2-3, with 7 bases lining up with TRBD1. CDR1 and CDR2 from the germline V gene are MNHNY and SVGAGI (reference sequence). This CDR3 region has 14 residues. After removal of 8 bases from V and 2 bases from J, the junction contained 7 bases not matched to a gene. CDR3 residues: CASGGQIVTDTQYF. CDR3 sequence (DNA): TGTGCCAGCGGGGGACAGATTGTCACAGATACGCAGTATTTT.

The chain carries TRBV6-6 and TRBJ2-7; D might be TRBD2 (6 bases). V lost 11 bases and J 2 bases, leaving 22 bases between the germline ends. CDR3 length equals 15 residues. The germline V gene encodes CDR1 MNHNY and CDR2 SVGAGI (reference sequence). CDR3 residues: CAVSTGTLNAYEQYF. CDR3 DNA sequence: TGTGCCGTTTCTACCGGGACTTTAAACGCCTACGAGCAGTACTTC.

CDR3 sequence: CASSQDRTSGPNEQFF. The CDR3 nucleotides are TGTGCCAGCAGCCAAGATCGAACTAGCGGGCCCAATGAGCAGTTCTTC. This chain joins TRBV4-2 and TRBJ2-1; TRBD2 agrees at 9 bases. Germline V CDR1 and CDR2: LGHNA, YNFKEQ. The CDR3 has 16 amino acids. The J segment lost 6 bases and the V segment lost 0 bases, leaving 6 bases of the junction unmatched.

The gene calls are TRBV7-8 and TRBJ2-3; 9 bases map to TRBD1. The J segment lost 3 bases and the V segment lost 1 base, leaving 2 bases of the junction unmatched. Germline assignment: CDR1 SGHVS and CDR2 FQNEAQ. The CDR3 runs 15 residues. Written as DNA, the CDR3 is TGTGCCAGCAGCTTAGGGGGACAGGGAACAGATACGCAGTATTTT. This translates into CASSLGGQGTDTQYF.

This chain connects TRBV7-9 to TRBJ1-2; maybe TRBD1 (6 bases). The germline V and J ends were trimmed by 2 bases and 3 bases, with 7 bases remaining between them. CDR1 is SEHNR, CDR2 FQNEAQ, per germline (reference sequence). The CDR3 is made up of 13 amino acids. The CDR3 DNA reads TGTGCCAGCAGCTTATGGACAGACTATGGCTACACCTTC. It encodes CASSLWTDYGYTF. The whole variable domain, remainder taken from reference TRBV7-9 and TRBJ1-2, is DTGVSQNPRHKITKRGQNVTFRCDPISEHNRLYWYRQTLGQGPEFLTYFQNEAQLEKSRLLSDRFSAERPKGSFSTLEIQRTEQGDSAMYLCASSLWTDYGYTFGSGTRLTVV.

This clone was recorded only once. CDR3 bases: TGTGCCAGTAGGCCGACAGGGACCAAACAGCCCCAGCATTTT. Translation: CASRPTGTKQPQHF. The chain has TRBV19 and TRBJ1-5, with TRBD1 matching 7 bases. This CDR3 is 14 amino acids long. V lost 6 bases, J lost 7 bases, and 9 bases stayed unmatched. The germline CDR1 and CDR2 sequences are LNHDA and SQIVND (reference sequence).

This clone was found a few times. A junction boundary mismatches the germline segment, possibly from a read error. The gene calls are TRBV29-1 and TRBJ1-5, with unresolved D. In germline, CDR1 is SQVTM, CDR2 ANQGSEA. This CDR3 has 13 amino acids. In nucleotides, the CDR3 is TGCAGCGTTCAAGACCATAGCAATCAGCCCCAGCATTTT. This gives the protein CSVQDHSNQPQHF.

This clone was counted once. The rearrangement uses TRBV19 and TRBJ1-5, with TRBD1 matching 9 bases. Germline trimming cut 6 bases from V and 3 bases from J; bases unmatched to any gene: 6. Germline CDR1 LNHDA, CDR2 SQIVND (reference sequence). There are 15 residues in the CDR3. This chain's CDR3 is CASRQDRGANQPQHF. The DNA of the CDR3 is TGTGCCAGTAGGCAAGACAGGGGGGCCAATCAGCCCCAGCATTTT.

The chain is built from TRBV15 and TRBJ2-1; 13 bases are shared with TRBD2. The CDR3 runs to 15 residues. V shed 5 bases and J 8 bases; nucleotides not matched to a gene: 6. Per germline, CDR1 LNHNV and CDR2 YYDKDF (reference sequence). CDR3 sequence: CATSPRTSGRDEQFF. DNA of the CDR3: TGTGCCACCAGCCCGCGGACTAGCGGGAGAGATGAGCAGTTCTTC.